These T cell receptor beta chains were read from a single sample in a study of early T cells in non-severe SARS-CoV-2 infection. TCRdb ran MiXCR on the 5' RACE reads and lists one entry per CDR3 protein. This sample has about 69,000 distinct CDR3 sequences, with about 9% found just once. Sequenced material: whole blood. The receptor set was obtained from an adult who was a healthcare worker with PCR-confirmed SARS-CoV-2 infection or an uninfected control (not recorded which). Each CDR3 is given with its conserved first and last residue. Each record gives: J gene, V gene, D gene, clone size, CDR3 protein, CDR3 DNA. The D gene is left open where the match is weak. Size tells how often a clone was seen (once, few, many) or the class of an expanded clone, and some rows leave it out.

TRBJ1-1,TRBV7-2,TRBD1,many,CASSLDRGYTEAFF,TGTGCCAGCAGCCTTGACAGGGGCTACACTGAAGCTTTCTTT
TRBJ1-6,TRBV25-1,-,few,CASSEYGKTGSYNSPLHF,TGTGCCAGCAGTGAATATGGGAAGACAGGCTCCTATAATTCACCCCTCCACTTT
TRBJ2-7,TRBV6-1,TRBD2,-,CASSEPQGTSGTEEQYF,TGTGCCAGCAGTGAACCACAAGGGACTAGCGGGACGGAGGAGCAGTACTTC
TRBJ2-7,TRBV14,-,few,CASSPLVSEQYF,TGTGCCAGCAGCCCCCTCGTCAGCGAGCAGTACTTC
TRBJ2-7,TRBV7-8,TRBD2,-,CASSEPGTMGTRQYF,TGTGCCAGCAGCGAACCCGGGACTATGGGTACGCGGCAGTACTTC
TRBJ2-3,TRBV20-1,-,many,CSASLPTPGLHTQYF,TGCAGTGCTAGTCTACCTACGCCGGGGTTACATACGCAGTATTTT
TRBJ1-1,TRBV7-9,-,many,CASSLSQNTEAFF,TGTGCCAGCAGCTTGAGCCAGAACACTGAAGCTTTCTTT
TRBJ2-7,TRBV12-3/TRBV12-4,-,many,CASSTGIELEQYF,TGTGCCAGCAGTACCGGGATTGAACTCGAGCAGTACTTC
TRBJ2-3,TRBV9,-,-,CASSASSDTQYF,TGTGCCAGCAGCGCCTCATCAGATACGCAGTATTTT
TRBJ2-1,TRBV7-2,-,-,CASSLFQGPPHNEQFF,TGTGCCAGCAGCTTATTTCAGGGTCCCCCCCACAATGAGCAGTTCTTC
TRBJ2-6,TRBV27,TRBD2,many,CASSFSLAGGPWGANVLTF,TGTGCCAGCAGTTTTTCCCTAGCGGGAGGGCCTTGGGGGGCCAACGTCCTGACTTTC
TRBJ2-3,TRBV3-1,TRBD2,many,CASSQQGTSHSTDTQYF,TGTGCCAGCAGCCAACAGGGGACTAGCCATAGCACAGATACGCAGTATTTT
TRBJ1-3,TRBV25-1,TRBD1,many,CASSEWGTGASGNTIYF,TGTGCCAGCAGTGAATGGGGGACAGGGGCCTCTGGAAACACCATATATTTT
TRBJ2-7,TRBV3-1,TRBD1,-,CASSQVWDSYEQYF,TGTGCCAGCAGCCAAGTTTGGGACAGCTACGAGCAGTACTTC
TRBJ1-1,TRBV5-1,-,many,CASSFQSMNTEAFF,TGCGCCAGCAGCTTTCAGAGTATGAACACTGAAGCTTTCTTT
TRBJ2-1,TRBV5-1,-,many,CASSVLVTDEQFF,TGCGCCAGCAGCGTACTAGTCACCGATGAGCAGTTCTTC
TRBJ2-3,TRBV29-1,TRBD1,many,CSVVQGALADTQYF,TGCAGCGTTGTACAGGGGGCGCTCGCAGATACGCAGTATTTT
TRBJ1-4,TRBV3-1,-,few,CASSQITGHEKLFF,TGTGCCAGCAGCCAGATAACAGGACACGAAAAACTGTTTTTT
TRBJ2-4,TRBV12-3/TRBV12-4,TRBD1,few,CASSLALDRLYF,TGTGCCAGCAGTTTAGCGTTGGACAGGCTTTACTTC
TRBJ2-1,TRBV10-3,TRBD2,few,CAISASGTRNEQFF,TGTGCCATCAGTGCTAGCGGGACTAGGAATGAGCAGTTCTTC
TRBJ1-1,TRBV6-5,TRBD1,-,CASRATGGPKEAFF,TGTGCCAGCAGGGCGACAGGGGGCCCCAAAGAAGCTTTCTTT
TRBJ2-2,TRBV11-2,-,few,CASSLVAAGRPGELFF,TGTGCCAGCAGCTTAGTGGCAGCGGGCCGCCCCGGGGAGCTGTTTTTT
TRBJ1-1,TRBV28,TRBD1,-,CASSKTGDTEAFF,TGTGCCAGCAGTAAAACAGGGGACACTGAAGCTTTCTTT
TRBJ2-3,TRBV6-5,TRBD2,many,CASSYRGTSGGGTQYF,TGTGCCAGCAGTTACCGCGGGACTAGCGGGGGAGGTACGCAGTATTTT
TRBJ2-4,TRBV4-1,TRBD2,many,CASSQEGGTSGNIQYF,TGCGCCAGCAGCCAAGAGGGCGGGACTAGCGGTAACATTCAGTACTTC
TRBJ2-7,TRBV6-5,TRBD1,few,CASSYTGTGGYEQYF,TGTGCCAGCAGTTACACAGGGACAGGCGGGTACGAGCAGTACTTC
TRBJ2-7,TRBV21-1,-,-,CASSKLGGNESYEQYF,TGTGCCAGCAGCAAGTTAGGAGGGAACGAATCCTACGAGCAGTACTTC